There are a few counts of the clone carrying this T cell receptor beta chain. Its antigen remains unknown. Germline lookup yields CDR1 SQVTM and CDR2 ANQGSEA. This CDR3 spans 15 amino acids. The trim removed 0 bases at V and 6 bases at J, leaving 9 bases unmatched. Making use of molecular barcodes, quantitative 5'-RACE generated TCR beta libraries. TCRdb re-derived calls from the 5' RACE reads in MiXCR, one entry per CDR3 protein. The data hold hundreds of thousands of distinct CDR3 sequences, with under 30% observed a single time. This sample was taken from a study of CD8 T cells in ankylosing spondylitis. Study-wide findings and caveats: Significant enrichment of disease-linked clones was reported in matched ankylosing spondylitis synovial fluid.

Input material: blood, either unsorted or a sorted T cell fraction (not recorded which). This receptor was obtained from a male donor with ankylosing spondylitis or in good health (not recorded which). The chain uses TRBV29-1 and TRBJ2-7, with 9 bases aligning to TRBD2. The CDR3 reads CSVEDLLAGRGEQYF. In nucleotides, the CDR3 is TGCAGCGTTGAAGATCTGCTAGCGGGACGAGGCGAGCAGTACTTC.